This T cell receptor (beta chain) is from a study of beta chain features in type 1 diabetes. Study information: Cell yields, age and gender were similar between patients and healthy donors. General study findings and limits: Cells with high TCR expression could be over-represented by cDNA sequencing. Moderately but significantly shorter TCRB CDR3s were found in Type 1 diabetes patients in all four CD4+ subsets. Type 1 diabetes patients had VDJ junctions that carried fewer insertions and more deletions.

The V gene's germline CDR1 is SGHRS and CDR2 YFSETQ. This CDR3 contains 15 residues. The trim removed 0 bases at V and 7 bases at J, leaving 7 bases unmatched. Purities over 95% were achieved in all sorted populations. This clone has only one observation. Its antigen remains unidentified. Expressed TCRB transcripts were sequenced because the entire RNA isolate underwent reverse transcription. Some clones are missing from TCRdb's copy, which holds only in-frame ones; the method was immunoSEQ multiplex PCR. In the table there are 350,000 to 400,000 clones, around 13% of which are singletons. The TCR sequence derives from a woman younger than 35 with type 1 diabetes. The chain couples TRBV5-1 to TRBJ2-3; 8 nucleotides align to TRBD2. The specimen sequenced was naive CD4+ T cells from blood. The CDR3 region is CASSLVPGGINTQYF. Here the CDR3 DNA reads TGCGCCAGCAGCTTGGTTCCGGGGGGGATAAATACGCAGTATTTT.